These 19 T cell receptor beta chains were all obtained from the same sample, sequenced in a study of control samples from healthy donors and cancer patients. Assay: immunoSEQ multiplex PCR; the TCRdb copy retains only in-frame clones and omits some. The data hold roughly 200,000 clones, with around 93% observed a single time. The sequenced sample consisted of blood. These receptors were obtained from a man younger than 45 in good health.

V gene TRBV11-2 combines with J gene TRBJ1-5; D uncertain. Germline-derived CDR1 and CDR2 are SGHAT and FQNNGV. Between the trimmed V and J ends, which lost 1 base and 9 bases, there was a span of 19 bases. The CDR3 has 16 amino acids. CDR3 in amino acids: CASSLGFLSVKRPQHF. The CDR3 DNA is TGTGCCAGCAGCTTAGGGTTCTTGTCGGTTAAGAGGCCCCAGCATTTT.

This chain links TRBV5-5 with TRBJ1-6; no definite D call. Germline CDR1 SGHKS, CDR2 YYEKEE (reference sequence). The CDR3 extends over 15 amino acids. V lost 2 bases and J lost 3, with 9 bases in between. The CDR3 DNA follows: TGTGCCAGCAGCTTCAGCTACTACTATAATTCACCCCTCCACTTT. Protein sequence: CASSFSYYYNSPLHF.

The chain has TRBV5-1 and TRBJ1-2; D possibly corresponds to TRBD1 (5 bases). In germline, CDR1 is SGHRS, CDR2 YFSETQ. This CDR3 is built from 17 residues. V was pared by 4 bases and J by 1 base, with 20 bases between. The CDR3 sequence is CASSVAPGGFGNYGYTF. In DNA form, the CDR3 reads TGCGCCAGCAGCGTGGCACCGGGGGGGTTCGGTAACTATGGCTACACCTTC. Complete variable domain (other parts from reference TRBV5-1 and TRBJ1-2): KAGVTQTPRYLIKTRGQQVTLSCSPISGHRSVSWYQQTPGQGLQFLFEYFSETQRNKGNFPGRFSGRQFSNSRSEMNVSTLELGDSALYLCASSVAPGGFGNYGYTFGSGTRLTVV.

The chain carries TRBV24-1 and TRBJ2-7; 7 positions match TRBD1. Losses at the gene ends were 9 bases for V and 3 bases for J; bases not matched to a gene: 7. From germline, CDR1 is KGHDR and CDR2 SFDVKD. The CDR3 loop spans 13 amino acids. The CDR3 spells CATSTGTHYEQYF. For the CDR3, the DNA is TGTGCCACCTCGACAGGGACACACTACGAGCAGTACTTC.

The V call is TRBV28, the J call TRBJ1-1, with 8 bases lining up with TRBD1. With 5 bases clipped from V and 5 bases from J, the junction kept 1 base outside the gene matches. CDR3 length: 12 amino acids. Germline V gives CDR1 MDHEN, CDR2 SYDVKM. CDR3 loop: CASSTGGTEAFF. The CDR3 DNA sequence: TGTGCCAGCAGTACAGGGGGGACTGAAGCTTTCTTT.

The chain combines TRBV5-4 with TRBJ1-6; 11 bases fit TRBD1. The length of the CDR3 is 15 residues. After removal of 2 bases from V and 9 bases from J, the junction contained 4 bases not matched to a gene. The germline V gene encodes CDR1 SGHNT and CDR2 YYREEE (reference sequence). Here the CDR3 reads CASSFGGTGGSPLHF. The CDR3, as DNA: TGTGCCAGCAGCTTTGGCGGGACAGGGGGTTCACCCCTCCACTTT. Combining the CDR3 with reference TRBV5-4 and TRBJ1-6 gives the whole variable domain ETGVTQSPTHLIKTRGQQVTLRCSSQSGHNTVSWYQQALGQGPQFIFQYYREEENGRGNFPPRFSGLQFPNYSSELNVNALELDDSALYLCASSFGGTGGSPLHFGNGTRLTVT.

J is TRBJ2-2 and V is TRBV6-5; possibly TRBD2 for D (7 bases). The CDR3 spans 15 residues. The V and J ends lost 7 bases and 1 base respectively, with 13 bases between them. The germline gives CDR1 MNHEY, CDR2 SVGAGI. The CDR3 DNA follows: TGTGCCAGCACCACGGGGGGACAGAACACCGGGGAGCTGTTTTTT. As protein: CASTTGGQNTGELFF.

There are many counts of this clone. CDR3 in DNA: TGTGCCAGCAGGTCTCAAGCGGGGGGCGCCTACGAGCAGTACTTC. Its translation is CASRSQAGGAYEQYF. The chain is built from TRBV28 and TRBJ2-7, with TRBD2 matching 9 bases. Germline V gives CDR1 MDHEN, CDR2 SYDVKM. CDR3 length: 15 amino acids. V shed 6 bases and J 2 bases; nucleotides not matched to a gene: 8.

The CDR3 nucleotides read TGCGCCAGCAGCTTGTATGGGACAGCCAGCTCTGGGGCCAACGTCCTGACTTTC. Translation: CASSLYGTASSGANVLTF. V is TRBV5-1 and J is TRBJ2-6, with TRBD1 matching over 7 bases. Germline V CDR1 and CDR2: SGHRS, YFSETQ. V shed 1 base and J 0 bases; nucleotides not matched to a gene: 7. The length of the CDR3 is 18 residues.

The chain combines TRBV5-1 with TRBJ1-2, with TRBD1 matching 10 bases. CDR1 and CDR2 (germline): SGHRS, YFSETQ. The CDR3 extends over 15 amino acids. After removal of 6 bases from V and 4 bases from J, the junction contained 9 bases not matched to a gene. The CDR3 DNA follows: TGCGCCAGCACCCCTAGGGACAGGGGAAGCTATGGCTACACCTTC. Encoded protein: CASTPRDRGSYGYTF.

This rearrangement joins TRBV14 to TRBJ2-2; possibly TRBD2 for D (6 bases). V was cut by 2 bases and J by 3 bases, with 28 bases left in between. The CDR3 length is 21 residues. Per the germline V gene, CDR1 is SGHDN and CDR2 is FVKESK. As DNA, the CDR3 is TGTGCCAGCAGCCAAAACAGTCTCGGGACTGGGCGTTATGATCACACCGGGGAGCTGTTTTTT. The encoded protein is CASSQNSLGTGRYDHTGELFF. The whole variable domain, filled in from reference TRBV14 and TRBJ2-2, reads EAGVTQFPSHSVIEKGQTVTLRCDPISGHDNLYWYRRVMGKEIKFLLHFVKESKQDESGMPNNRFLAERTGGTYSTLKVQPAELEDSGVYFCASSQNSLGTGRYDHTGELFFGEGSRLTVL.

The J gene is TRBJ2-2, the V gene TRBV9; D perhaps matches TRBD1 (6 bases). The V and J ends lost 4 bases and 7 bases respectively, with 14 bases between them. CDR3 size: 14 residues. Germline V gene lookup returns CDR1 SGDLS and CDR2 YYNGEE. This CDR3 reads CASSSQTGLGELFF. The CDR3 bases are TGTGCCAGCAGCTCGCAAACAGGGCTCGGGGAGCTGTTTTTT.

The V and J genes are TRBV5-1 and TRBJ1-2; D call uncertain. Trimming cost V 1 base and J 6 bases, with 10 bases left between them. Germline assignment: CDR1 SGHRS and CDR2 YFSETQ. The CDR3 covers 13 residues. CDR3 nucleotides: TGCGCCAGCAGCTTGTTGGTTGATAATGGCTACACCTTC. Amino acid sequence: CASSLLVDNGYTF.

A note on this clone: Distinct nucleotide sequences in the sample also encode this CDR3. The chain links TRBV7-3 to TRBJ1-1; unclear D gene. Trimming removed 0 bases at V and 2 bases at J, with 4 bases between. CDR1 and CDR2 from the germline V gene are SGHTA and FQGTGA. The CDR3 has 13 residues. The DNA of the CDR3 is TGTGCCAGCAGCTTAACACCCAACACTGAAGCTTTCTTT. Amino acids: CASSLTPNTEAFF. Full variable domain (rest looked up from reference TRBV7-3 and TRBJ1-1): GAGVSQTPSNKVTEKGKYVELRCDPISGHTALYWYRQSLGQGPEFLIYFQGTGAADDSGLPNDRFFAVRPEGSVSTLKIQRTERGDSAVYLCASSLTPNTEAFFGQGTRLTVV.

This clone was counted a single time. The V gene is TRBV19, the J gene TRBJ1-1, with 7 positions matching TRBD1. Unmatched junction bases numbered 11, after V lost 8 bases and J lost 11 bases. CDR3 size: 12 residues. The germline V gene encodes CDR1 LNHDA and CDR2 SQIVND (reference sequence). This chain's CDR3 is CASSRQGYRAFF. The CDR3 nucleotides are TGTGCCAGTTCAAGACAGGGCTACAGGGCTTTCTTT.

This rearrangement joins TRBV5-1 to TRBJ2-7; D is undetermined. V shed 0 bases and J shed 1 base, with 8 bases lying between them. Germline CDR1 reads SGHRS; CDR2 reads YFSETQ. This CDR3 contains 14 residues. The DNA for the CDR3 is TGCGCCAGCAGCTTGGGTGCAGAATCCTACGAGCAGTACTTC. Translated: CASSLGAESYEQYF.

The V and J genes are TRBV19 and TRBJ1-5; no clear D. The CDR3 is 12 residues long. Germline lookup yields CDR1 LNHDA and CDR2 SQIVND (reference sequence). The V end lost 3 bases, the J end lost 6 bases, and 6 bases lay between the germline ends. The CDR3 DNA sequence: TGTGCCAGTAGTATGGTCCCTCAGCCCCAGCATTTT. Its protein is CASSMVPQPQHF.

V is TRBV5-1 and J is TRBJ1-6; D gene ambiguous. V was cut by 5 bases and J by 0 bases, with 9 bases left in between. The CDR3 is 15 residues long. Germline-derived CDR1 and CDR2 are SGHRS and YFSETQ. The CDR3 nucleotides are TGCGCCAGCAGGATCCAGAGCTCCTATAATTCACCCCTCCACTTT. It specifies CASRIQSSYNSPLHF. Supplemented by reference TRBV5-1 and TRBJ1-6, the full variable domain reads KAGVTQTPRYLIKTRGQQVTLSCSPISGHRSVSWYQQTPGQGLQFLFEYFSETQRNKGNFPGRFSGRQFSNSRSEMNVSTLELGDSALYLCASRIQSSYNSPLHFGNGTRLTVT.

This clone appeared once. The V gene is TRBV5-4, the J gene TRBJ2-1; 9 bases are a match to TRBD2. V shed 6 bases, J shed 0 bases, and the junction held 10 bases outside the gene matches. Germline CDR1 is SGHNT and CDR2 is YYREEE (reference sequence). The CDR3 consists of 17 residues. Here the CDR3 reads CASNLGGGGASYNEQFF. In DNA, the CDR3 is TGTGCCAGCAACCTTGGGGGCGGGGGGGCCTCCTACAATGAGCAGTTCTTC.